The rows below give T cell receptor beta chains drawn from one sample of a study of monozygotic twins with inflammatory bowel disease. TCRdb reanalyzed the 5' RACE reads, giving one entry per CDR3 protein sequence and no DNA. The sample has some 330,000 distinct CDR3 sequences, and its top ten clones hold less than 6.5%. What was sequenced was blood. The receptors were gathered from a human donor with ulcerative colitis or Crohn's disease, or a healthy co-twin of an affected twin (not recorded which). Each CDR3 is given with its conserved first and last residue.

j_call cdr3_length v_call cdr3_aa
TRBJ1-2 14 TRBV5-8 CASSYGQEGYGYTF
TRBJ2-5 13 TRBV7-2 CASSIRREETQYF
TRBJ2-2 17 TRBV6-2/TRBV6-3 CASSSRLAPTNTGELFF
TRBJ2-7 15 TRBV20-1 CSARDGRTTAYEQYF
TRBJ2-3 14 TRBV7-9 CASSELRREDTQYF
TRBJ2-1 15 TRBV4-3 CASSQDRGQGNEQFF
TRBJ1-5 13 TRBV10-3 CAISAGTEQPQHF
TRBJ2-5 12 TRBV29-1 CSVAQGVGTQYF
TRBJ2-7 15 TRBV12-3/TRBV12-4 CASSRGQGGSYEQYF
TRBJ2-2 11 TRBV28 CASSLVRELFF
TRBJ2-5 14 TRBV7-9 CASSLVSGAETQYF
TRBJ2-1 13 TRBV6-2/TRBV6-3 CASKVLAHNEQFF
TRBJ2-1 17 TRBV28 CASSLTLGRGANNEQFF
TRBJ1-1 16 TRBV15 CATSIGTGSSYTEAFF
TRBJ2-3 14 TRBV12-3/TRBV12-4 CASSPGGGTDTQYF
TRBJ1-5 13 TRBV28 CASRAGGNQPQHF
TRBJ2-7 15 TRBV6-1 CASRLSSGRSFEQYF
TRBJ2-5 18 TRBV5-4 CASSSGTSGRPARETQYF
TRBJ2-3 15 TRBV12-3/TRBV12-4 CASSSSSSGRDTQYF
TRBJ1-2 15 TRBV30 CAWTNRQGWNAGYTF
TRBJ2-6 14 TRBV20-1 CSAKPFSGANVLTF